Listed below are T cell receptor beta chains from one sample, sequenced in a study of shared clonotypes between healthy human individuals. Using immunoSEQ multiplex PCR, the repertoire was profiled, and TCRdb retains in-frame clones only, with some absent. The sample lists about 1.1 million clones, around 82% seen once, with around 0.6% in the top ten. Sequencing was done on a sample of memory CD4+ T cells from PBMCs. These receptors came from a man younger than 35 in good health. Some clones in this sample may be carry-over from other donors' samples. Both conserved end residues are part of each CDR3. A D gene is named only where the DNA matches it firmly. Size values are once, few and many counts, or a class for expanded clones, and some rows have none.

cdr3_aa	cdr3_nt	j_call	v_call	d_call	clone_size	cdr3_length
CASQGSSYEQYF	TGTGCCAGCCAAGGGAGCTCCTACGAGCAGTACTTC	TRBJ2-7	TRBV6-1	-	-	12
CASRFVTSIVNTEAFF	TGTGCCAGTCGCTTTGTTACGTCCATTGTGAACACTGAAGCTTTCTTT	TRBJ1-1	TRBV19	-	-	16
CASSVGQKNTEAFF	TGTGCCAGCAGCGTGGGGCAGAAAAACACTGAAGCTTTCTTT	TRBJ1-1	TRBV9	-	-	14
CASSPRPDREGYGYTF	TGTGCCAGCAGCCCCCGACCCGACAGGGAGGGGTATGGCTACACCTTC	TRBJ1-2	TRBV16	TRBD1	few	16
CTSSHALDTVGPSPVTSSTDTQYF	TGCACCAGCAGCCATGCTCTGGATACGGTAGGTCCGAGTCCGGTCACTTCTAGCACAGATACGCAGTATTTT	TRBJ2-3	TRBV1	-	-	24
CASSPGPSDGYTF	TGTGCCAGCAGCCCGGGGCCAAGCGATGGCTACACCTTC	TRBJ1-2	TRBV7-2	-	-	13
CASSQGLATEAFF	TGCGCCAGCAGCCAGGGACTGGCCACAGAAGCTTTCTTT	TRBJ1-1	TRBV4-3	-	-	13
CASRGGPRSAANTGELFF	TGTGCCAGCAGGGGCGGGCCGAGGTCTGCGGCTAACACCGGGGAGCTGTTTTTT	TRBJ2-2	TRBV2	-	few	18
CSVAGQGNTEAFF	TGCAGCGTGGCGGGACAGGGGAACACTGAAGCTTTCTTT	TRBJ1-1	TRBV29-1	TRBD1	-	13
CASSPREDQPQHF	TGCGCCAGCAGCCCCAGGGAGGATCAGCCCCAGCATTTT	TRBJ1-5	TRBV4-1	-	-	13
CASSLLGGDQPQHF	TGCGCCAGCAGCTTACTCGGTGGGGATCAGCCCCAGCATTTT	TRBJ1-5	TRBV5-1	-	-	14
CASSERAGGPYEQFF	TGTGCCAGCAGTGAAAGGGCGGGAGGGCCCTATGAGCAGTTCTTC	TRBJ2-1	TRBV6-1	TRBD2	-	15
CASLERGEQYF	TGTGCCAGCCTTGAGCGGGGCGAGCAGTACTTC	TRBJ2-7	TRBV2	TRBD2	-	11
CASSRGLNNYGYTF	TGTGCCAGCTCACGGGGCCTCAACAACTATGGCTACACCTTC	TRBJ1-2	TRBV18	-	-	14
CASSFGGRGTGELFF	TGTGCCAGCAGCTTTGGCGGGAGGGGGACCGGGGAGCTGTTTTTT	TRBJ2-2	TRBV11-1	TRBD2	once	15
CASSPGTVSYEQYF	TGTGCCAGCTCCCCCGGGACAGTTAGCTACGAGCAGTACTTC	TRBJ2-7	TRBV18	TRBD1	-	14
CASSSTRSSYEQYF	TGTGCCAGCAGCTCTACCCGGAGCTCCTACGAGCAGTACTTC	TRBJ2-7	TRBV11-2	-	-	14
CASSTNTDTQYF	TGTGCCAGCAGCACGAACACAGATACGCAGTATTTT	TRBJ2-3	TRBV28	-	-	12
CASSYHRDTQYF	TGTGCCAGCAGTTACCACCGAGATACGCAGTATTTT	TRBJ2-3	TRBV6-6	-	-	12
CAWSSDRGFGYTF	TGTGCCTGGAGTTCGGATAGGGGGTTCGGCTACACCTTC	TRBJ1-2	TRBV30	-	-	13
CASSLDSNTGELFF	TGTGCCAGCAGCTTAGACAGTAACACCGGGGAGCTGTTTTTT	TRBJ2-2	TRBV7-9	-	few	14
CASSPDGLNTEAFF	TGTGCCAGCAGCCCGGACGGGTTGAACACTGAAGCTTTCTTT	TRBJ1-1	TRBV7-2	-	few	14
CASSPTSGIKYEQYF	TGTGCCAGCAGTCCAACTAGCGGTATTAAATACGAGCAGTACTTC	TRBJ2-7	TRBV28	TRBD2	-	15
CASSLPGNNQPQHF	TGTGCCAGCAGCTTGCCAGGGAATAATCAGCCCCAGCATTTT	TRBJ1-5	TRBV5-6	-	-	14
CAIRKGIWQPQHF	TGTGCCATCAGGAAGGGGATTTGGCAGCCCCAGCATTTT	TRBJ1-5	TRBV10-3	-	-	13
CASSISKSPGYQPQHF	TGTGCCAGTAGTATATCAAAATCCCCAGGGTATCAGCCCCAGCATTTT	TRBJ1-5	TRBV19	-	-	16
CASSERGDNSPLHF	TGTGCCAGCAGTGAAAGGGGGGATAATTCACCCCTCCACTTT	TRBJ1-6	TRBV6-1	-	once	14
CASTPGGAPIYEQYF	TGTGCCAGCACCCCAGGTGGGGCCCCGATTTACGAGCAGTACTTC	TRBJ2-7	TRBV28	-	-	15
CASSQGTGGSRTEAFF	TGTGCCAGCAGCCAAGGGACAGGGGGCAGTAGGACTGAAGCTTTCTTT	TRBJ1-1	TRBV5-4	TRBD1	-	16
CASSPDRVGAFF	TGTGCCAGCAGCCCAGACAGGGTTGGGGCTTTCTTT	TRBJ1-1	TRBV9	TRBD1	-	12
CASRPGRDNSPLHF	TGCGCCAGCAGGCCGGGACGGGATAATTCACCCCTCCACTTT	TRBJ1-6	TRBV5-1	-	-	14
CASSYMGGSVYF	TGTGCCAGCAGCTACATGGGGGGAAGCGTGTATTTT	TRBJ2-3	TRBV7-2	-	-	12